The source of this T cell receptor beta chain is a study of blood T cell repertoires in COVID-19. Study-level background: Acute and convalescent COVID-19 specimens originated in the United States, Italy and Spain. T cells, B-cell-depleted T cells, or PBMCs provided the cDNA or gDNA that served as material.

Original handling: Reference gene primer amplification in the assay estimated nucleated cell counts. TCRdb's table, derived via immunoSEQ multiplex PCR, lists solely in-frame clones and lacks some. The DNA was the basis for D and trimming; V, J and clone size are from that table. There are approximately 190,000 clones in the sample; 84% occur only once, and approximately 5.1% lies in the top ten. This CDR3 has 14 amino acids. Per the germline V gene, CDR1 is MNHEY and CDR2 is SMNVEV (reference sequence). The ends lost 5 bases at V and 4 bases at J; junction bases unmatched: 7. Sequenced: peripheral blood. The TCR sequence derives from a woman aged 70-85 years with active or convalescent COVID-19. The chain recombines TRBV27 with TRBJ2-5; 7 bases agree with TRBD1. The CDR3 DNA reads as TGTGCCAGCAGTCAATACAGGGGCCGAGAGACCCAGTACTTC. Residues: CASSQYRGRETQYF.